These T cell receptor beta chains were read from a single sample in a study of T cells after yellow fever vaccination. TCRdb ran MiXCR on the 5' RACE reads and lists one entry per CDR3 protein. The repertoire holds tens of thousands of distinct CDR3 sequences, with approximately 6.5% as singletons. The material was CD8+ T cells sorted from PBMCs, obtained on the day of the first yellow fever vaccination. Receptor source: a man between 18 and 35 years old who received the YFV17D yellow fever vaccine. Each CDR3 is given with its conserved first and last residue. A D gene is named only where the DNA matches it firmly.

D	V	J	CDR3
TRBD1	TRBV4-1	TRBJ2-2	CASSQASSGTGNTGELFF
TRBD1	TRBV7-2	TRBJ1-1	CASSLGTGGAGRTEAFF
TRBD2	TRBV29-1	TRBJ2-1	CSVDTASGYNEQFF
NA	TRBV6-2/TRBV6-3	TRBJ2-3	CASSYADRATDTQYF
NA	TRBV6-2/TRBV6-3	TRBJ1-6	CASSYFGGPLHF
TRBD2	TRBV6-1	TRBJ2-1	CASSQRGFYNEQFF
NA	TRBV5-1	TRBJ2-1	CASSLGINEQFF
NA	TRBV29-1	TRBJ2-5	CSVKSLQETQYF
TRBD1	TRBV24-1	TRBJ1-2	CATSQDRGYGYTF
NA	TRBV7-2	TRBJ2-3	CASSRPGATDTQYF
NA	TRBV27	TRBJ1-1	CASSLSGVVGTEAFF
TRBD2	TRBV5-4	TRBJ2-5	CASSNPSGGEETQYF
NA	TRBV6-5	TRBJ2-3	CASSYTDRDTQYF
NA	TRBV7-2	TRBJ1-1	CASSLSGVGEAFF
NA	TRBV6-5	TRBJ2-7	CASSPGGYEQYF
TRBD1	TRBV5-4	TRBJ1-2	CASSDRQGARGYTF
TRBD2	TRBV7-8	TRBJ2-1	CASSLESGGPLGEQFF
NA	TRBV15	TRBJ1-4	CATSRAKHLREVFF
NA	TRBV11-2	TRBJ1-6	CASSFGIPGSYNSPLHF
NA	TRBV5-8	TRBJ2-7	CASSLEGTENYEQYF
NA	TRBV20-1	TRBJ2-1	CSARDPGSSYNEQFF
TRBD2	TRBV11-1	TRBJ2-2	CASSSGTSGGRRRGELFF
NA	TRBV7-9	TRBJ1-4	CASSLGPLGEKLFF
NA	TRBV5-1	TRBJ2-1	CASSLLSQGGYNEQFF
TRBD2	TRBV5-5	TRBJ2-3	CASSLGLAGRTDTQYF
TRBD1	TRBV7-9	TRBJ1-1	CASSFGTGFLDTEAFF
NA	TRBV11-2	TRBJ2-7	CASSLVPEGEQYF
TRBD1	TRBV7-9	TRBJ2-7	CASSEGQANEQYF
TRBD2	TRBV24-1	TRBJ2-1	CATSKGSSGGSEQFF
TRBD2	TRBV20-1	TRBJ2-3	CSARRVRGGSDTQYF
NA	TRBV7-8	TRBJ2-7	CASRDQQGSYEQYF